The rows below give T cell receptor beta chains drawn from one sample of a study of blood T cell repertoires in COVID-19. This table comes from immunoSEQ multiplex PCR, and its TCRdb copy is limited to in-frame clones, with some not included. The sample comprises about 120,000 clones, around nine tenths of which are singletons, and roughly 0.94% rests with the top ten. The sample was peripheral blood. These receptor sequences come from a woman aged 50 to 60 with active or convalescent COVID-19. Both conserved end residues are part of each CDR3. D genes are given only for firm matches. Clone size is shown for a subset of rows, as once, few, many or a class of expanded clone.

clone_size | d_call | j_call | v_call | cdr3_nt | cdr3_aa
- | - | TRBJ2-7 | TRBV5-4 | TGTGCCAGCAGCTTGAGTGTTCTTAGCGAGCAGTACTTC | CASSLSVLSEQYF
- | - | TRBJ1-1 | TRBV30 | TGTGCCTGGAGTGTTCATGTGAACACTGAAGCTTTCTTT | CAWSVHVNTEAFF
- | TRBD2 | TRBJ2-3 | TRBV5-1 | TGCGCCAGCAGCTTGGAAGGACTAGCGGGAGTCAATACGCAGTATTTT | CASSLEGLAGVNTQYF
- | TRBD1 | TRBJ2-7 | TRBV6-5 | TGTGCCAGCACCACGACAGGGGATACGAGCACGTACTTC | CASTTTGDTSTYF
- | TRBD2 | TRBJ2-7 | TRBV25-1 | TGTGCCAGCAGTGAATCCCCAGGAGCGGGAGGTATCGGGTACGAGCAGTACTTC | CASSESPGAGGIGYEQYF
- | TRBD2 | TRBJ2-1 | TRBV3-1/TRBV3-2 | TGTGCCAGCAGCCAAGTAGCTAGCGGGAGGAATGAGCAGTTCTTC | CASSQVASGRNEQFF
- | - | TRBJ2-2 | TRBV5-8 | TGTGCCAGCAGCTTGGTGAGAGGGCACACCGGGGAGCTGTTTTTT | CASSLVRGHTGELFF
- | TRBD2 | TRBJ2-3 | TRBV19 | TGTGCCAGTAGTGGTCTAGCGGGGGGGGAAGATACGCAGTATTTT | CASSGLAGGEDTQYF
- | TRBD1 | TRBJ2-4 | TRBV6-5 | TGTGCCAGCAGTCCCCTCAGGGGGCTCGGGAACATTCAGTACTTC | CASSPLRGLGNIQYF
- | - | TRBJ2-2 | TRBV28 | TGTGCCAGCACCCTCTCCCCCGTATCCACCGGGGAGCTGTTTTTT | CASTLSPVSTGELFF
once | TRBD2 | TRBJ2-5 | TRBV6-1 | TGTGCCAGCAGTGACCCGGGACTAGCGGGAGAGTACGAGACCCAGTACTTC | CASSDPGLAGEYETQYF
- | - | TRBJ1-5 | TRBV28 | TGTGCCAGCATGCTTAGCGGCAGAAGCAATCAGCCCCAGCATTTT | CASMLSGRSNQPQHF
- | TRBD2 | TRBJ2-3 | TRBV7-9 | TGTGCCAGCAGCTTAGGGGCCTGGGTAGCGGGACGCACAGATACGCAGTATTTT | CASSLGAWVAGRTDTQYF
- | - | TRBJ1-4 | TRBV28 | TGTGCCAGCAGTTCACAGGGAAATAATGAAAAACTGTTTTTT | CASSSQGNNEKLFF
once | TRBD2 | TRBJ2-3 | TRBV11-2 | TGTGCCAGCAGCCATATCCCGGGACTAGCGGATAACACAGATACGCAGTATTTT | CASSHIPGLADNTDTQYF
once | TRBD2 | TRBJ2-7 | TRBV9 | TGTGCCAGCAGCGTAGCGGCTAGCGGTTACTACGAGCAGTACTTC | CASSVAASGYYEQYF
- | TRBD1 | TRBJ1-4 | TRBV19 | TGTGCCAGTAGTACCTACGGACAGGGCGCACCTAATGAAAAACTGTTTTTT | CASSTYGQGAPNEKLFF
- | - | TRBJ1-2 | TRBV6-2/TRBV6-3 | TGTGCCAGCAGTTACCACGGACAGAACTATGGCTACACCTTC | CASSYHGQNYGYTF
once | - | TRBJ2-7 | TRBV4-3 | TGCGCCAGCAGCCAAGAAAAGGACAGCCTTTACATACCCGAGCAGTACTTC | CASSQEKDSLYIPEQYF
few | TRBD2 | TRBJ2-1 | TRBV7-2 | TGTGCCAGCAGCTCCGTACATCTTAGCGGGAGTTCCTACAATGAGCAGTTCTTC | CASSSVHLSGSSYNEQFF
- | - | TRBJ2-7 | TRBV7-2 | TGTGCCAGCTCCAACAGGGCGGACCCCTGGCACGAGCAGTACTTC | CASSNRADPWHEQYF
- | - | TRBJ2-1 | TRBV5-6 | TGTGCCAGCAGCTGGAAGACCCACAGGGTACTTGATGAGCAGTTCTTC | CASSWKTHRVLDEQFF
- | - | TRBJ2-7 | TRBV30 | TGTGCCTGGAGTGTCGACACTAGCCGCTCCTACGAGCAGTACTTC | CAWSVDTSRSYEQYF
- | - | TRBJ1-1 | TRBV11-3 | TGTGCCAGCAGCTTAGCCGGGGATACTGAAGCTTTCTTT | CASSLAGDTEAFF
- | - | TRBJ2-7 | TRBV4-3 | TGCGCCAGCAGCCAAGATTTGGCAGAAGTCATGTACGAGCAGTACTTC | CASSQDLAEVMYEQYF
- | - | TRBJ1-1 | TRBV28 | TGTGCCAGCAGTTTACCCGGGACAACCACTGAAGCTTTCTTT | CASSLPGTTTEAFF
- | - | TRBJ1-6 | TRBV28 | TGTGCCAGCACCCTAGCCAGCTCCTATAATTCACCCCTCCACTTT | CASTLASSYNSPLHF
- | - | TRBJ2-7 | TRBV6-6 | TGTGCCAGCAGATCGGCAGGGGACTACGAGCAGTACTTC | CASRSAGDYEQYF
- | TRBD1 | TRBJ1-6 | TRBV28 | TGTGCCAGCAGTTTATGGGACAGGGAAAATTCACCCCTCCACTTT | CASSLWDRENSPLHF
- | TRBD2 | TRBJ2-7 | TRBV28 | TGTGCCAGCACCCCGGGGGGGTCGGGCTTTCGCGAGCAGTACTTC | CASTPGGSGFREQYF
- | TRBD2 | TRBJ2-7 | TRBV6-9 | TGTGCCAGCAGTCGAAAAAGGACTAGCGACTCCTACGAGCAGTACTTC | CASSRKRTSDSYEQYF
- | - | TRBJ2-1 | TRBV7-2 | TGTGCCAGCAGACTTAGACTAGCGGACAGGGGGAATGAGCAGTTCTTC | CASRLRLADRGNEQFF
once | - | TRBJ2-5 | TRBV30 | TGTGCCTGGAGTATTCTAGCTCGAGAGACCCAGTACTTC | CAWSILARETQYF
many | - | TRBJ2-7 | TRBV5-1 | TGCGCCAGCAGCAACTATGACGGGGAAGACGAGCAGTACTTC | CASSNYDGEDEQYF
- | TRBD2 | TRBJ2-1 | TRBV7-2 | TGTGCCAGCAGCTCGGGACTAGCGACTAACAATGAGCAGTTCTTC | CASSSGLATNNEQFF
once | - | TRBJ2-1 | TRBV18 | TGTGCCAGCTCACCAAGGGGGGGACCCCAAGGGAATGAGCAGTTCTTC | CASSPRGGPQGNEQFF
- | - | TRBJ2-5 | TRBV6-2/TRBV6-3 | TGTGCCAGCAGTTACGTGGGCCCTCAAGAGACCCAGTACTTC | CASSYVGPQETQYF
- | TRBD2 | TRBJ2-1 | TRBV19 | TGTGCCAGTAGTATTGGACTAGCGGGAGCAGGCGAGCAGTTCTTC | CASSIGLAGAGEQFF
- | - | TRBJ2-1 | TRBV4-1 | TGCGCCAGCAGCCAAGATAGTATAACAGGCCGGGAGCAGTTCTTC | CASSQDSITGREQFF
once | - | TRBJ1-2 | TRBV7-2 | TGTGCCAGCAGCTTGGGACTGCGAAGCTATGGCTACACCTTC | CASSLGLRSYGYTF
- | TRBD1 | TRBJ2-5 | TRBV28 | TGTGCCAGCAGGCCCGGGACAGGGGAACAAGAGACCCAGTACTTC | CASRPGTGEQETQYF
- | - | TRBJ1-2 | TRBV28 | TGTGCCAGCAGAACCCCAGGGGCTAACTATGGCTACACCTTC | CASRTPGANYGYTF
- | TRBD1 | TRBJ2-7 | TRBV27 | TGTGCCAGCAGAGGACAGGGGGCCAACGAGCAGTACTTC | CASRGQGANEQYF